These 23 T cell receptor beta chains were sequenced from one sample in a study of cytomegalovirus exposure and HLA in healthy donors (dated by TCRdb to about 2017). Library creation used the immunoSEQ multiplex PCR assay. A mixture of 60 forward primers for TCR Vbeta segments and 13 reverse primers for TCR Jbeta segments was used in the multiplex PCR. TCRdb mirrors the immuneACCESS table, restricted to in-frame sequences. Some clones are absent from its copies; in checked studies, under half trace to an unresolved V gene, and the reason for the others is unknown. Present in this sample are fewer than 250,000 clones, around 90% of which were seen just once. The ten largest clones represent more than 1.5% of the sample. Sequencing was done on a sample of PBMCs. The receptors were gathered from a woman aged 18-29 years in good health and CMV-seronegative.

The V call is TRBV19, the J call TRBJ1-1; possibly TRBD1 for D (6 bases). CDR3 length equals 14 residues. Germline V gene data show CDR1 as LNHDA and CDR2 as SQIVND (reference sequence). V was clipped by 5 bases and J by 6 bases, with 16 bases between them. CDR3 sequence reads: CASSLGAMVSEAFF. The CDR3 bases are TGTGCCAGTAGTCTGGGGGCTATGGTTTCTGAAGCTTTCTTT.

The CDR3 loop is CASSRQTVNTEAFF. Written as DNA, the CDR3 is TGTGCCAGCAGCCGACAGACTGTGAACACTGAAGCTTTCTTT. The chain combines TRBV14 with TRBJ1-1; the D gene is possibly TRBD1 (5 bases). Germline assignment: CDR1 SGHDN and CDR2 FVKESK. The CDR3 runs 14 residues. The ends were cut back, 4 bases at V and 0 bases at J, with 9 bases in the middle.

This rearrangement joins TRBV5-4 to TRBJ1-2; D uncertain. The CDR3 length is 13 residues. V lost 3 bases and J 3 bases, leaving 9 bases between the germline ends. CDR1 is SGHNT, CDR2 YYREEE, per germline (reference sequence). The CDR3: CASSYTVDYGYTF. The CDR3 DNA reads as TGTGCCAGCAGCTACACAGTAGACTATGGCTACACCTTC.

This clone has just one count. V usage is TRBV9 and J usage is TRBJ2-3, with 10 bases fitting TRBD2. The CDR3 contains 15 residues. After removal of 0 bases from V and 5 bases from J, the junction contained 3 bases not matched to a gene. Germline V gene sequence: CDR1 SGDLS, CDR2 YYNGEE. CDR3 DNA: TGTGCCAGCAGCGTAGCCCTAGCGGGAGAAGATACGCAGTATTTT. This encodes CASSVALAGEDTQYF.

The chain couples TRBV29-1 to TRBJ2-3, with D maybe TRBD2 (5 bases). V shed 4 bases and J shed 9 bases, with 17 bases lying between them. From germline, CDR1 is SQVTM and CDR2 ANQGSEA. This CDR3 is 13 amino acids long. In nucleotides, the CDR3 is TGCAGCGTTGTCGCGGACTCCCCCCCCACGCAGTATTTT. It specifies CSVVADSPPTQYF.

Only one count was recorded for this clone. The chain carries TRBV27 and TRBJ2-7; D possibly corresponds to TRBD1 (5 bases). The CDR3 has 14 amino acids. Trimming left V 2 bases short and J 1 base short, with 9 bases between. Germline V gives CDR1 MNHEY, CDR2 SMNVEV (reference sequence). The CDR3, as DNA: TGTGCCAGCAGTTTAATCGACAGTTCCTACGAGCAGTACTTC. Translating it yields CASSLIDSSYEQYF.

This clone has a single count. This chain links TRBV18 with TRBJ1-4, with TRBD1 matching over 9 bases. Germline values: CDR1 KGHSH, CDR2 LQKENI. This CDR3 comprises 17 residues. The trim removed 3 bases at V and 6 bases at J, leaving 11 bases unmatched. CDR3 sequence reads: CASSPLFRDRADEKLFF. The CDR3 nucleotides read TGTGCCAGCTCACCTTTATTCCGGGACAGGGCTGATGAAAAACTGTTTTTT.

The chain links TRBV7-9 to TRBJ1-6, with D possibly TRBD1 on 5 matching bases. The CDR3 loop spans 14 amino acids. V was pared by 3 bases and J by 12 bases, with 15 bases between. Germline values: CDR1 SEHNR, CDR2 FQNEAQ (reference sequence). The CDR3 loop reads CASSLTAEREPLHF. The CDR3 nucleotides read TGTGCCAGCAGCTTGACAGCCGAGCGGGAACCCCTCCACTTT.

In DNA, the CDR3 is TGTGCCAGCAGCTTTAATCCTAGCGGGAGTATTATGCAAGATACGCAGTATTTT. It is translated as CASSFNPSGSIMQDTQYF. This chain uses TRBV7-6 with TRBJ2-3; 10 bases align to TRBD2. Trimming removed 3 bases from V and 5 bases from J; junction bases left unmatched: 14. CDR1 and CDR2 (germline): SGHVS, FNYEAQ. The CDR3 spans 18 residues.

The rearrangement uses TRBV4-2 and TRBJ2-2; no clear D. Germline V lookup: CDR1 LGHNA, CDR2 YNFKEQ. The CDR3 is 15 residues long. Trimming cost V 5 bases and J 0 bases, with 10 bases left between them. The CDR3 DNA is TGTGCCAGCAGCGGTGGGCCCGCGAACACCGGGGAGCTGTTTTTT. Its translation: CASSGGPANTGELFF.

The genes are TRBV6-4 and TRBJ1-6; D remains ambiguous. V lost 2 bases and J 5 bases, leaving 13 bases between the germline ends. Germline V gives CDR1 MRHNA, CDR2 SNTAGT. CDR3 length: 16 amino acids. The CDR3 sequence: CASSDGSSGDNSPLHF. In DNA form, the CDR3 reads TGTGCCAGCAGTGACGGGTCTTCGGGAGATAATTCACCCCTCCACTTT.

V gene TRBV5-1 combines with J gene TRBJ1-1; 11 nucleotides agree with TRBD1. The ends lost 4 bases at V and 7 bases at J; junction bases unmatched: 15. Germline-derived CDR1 and CDR2 are SGHRS and YFSETQ. This CDR3 spans 17 amino acids. The CDR3 DNA follows: TGCGCCAGCAGCCTAACCCGGACAGGGGGCGGCGGGGGTGAAGCTTTCTTT. Translating gives CASSLTRTGGGGGEAFF.

V usage is TRBV25-1 and J usage is TRBJ1-6; D unresolved. Germline V gene data show CDR1 as MGHDK and CDR2 as SYGVNS. This CDR3 has 16 residues. Deletions cut 6 bases from V and 2 bases from J, with 14 bases between. The CDR3 spells CASSDGEGTYNSPLHF. The CDR3 DNA is TGTGCCAGCAGCGACGGAGAAGGCACCTATAATTCACCCCTCCACTTT.

The chain carries TRBV23-1 and TRBJ1-1; 8 bases map to TRBD1. TRBV23-1 falls under the ORF class, with uncertain function. The V gene end was trimmed by 2 bases and the J gene end by 4 bases; junction bases not matched to a gene: 6. The CDR3 sequence is 15 residues long. CDR3 residues: CASSQQGAEGTEAFF. CDR3 bases: TGCGCCAGCAGTCAACAGGGGGCCGAGGGCACTGAAGCTTTCTTT.

V usage is TRBV4-3 and J usage is TRBJ1-6, with 8 bases that match TRBD1. This CDR3 is built from 14 residues. V trimming: 4 bases; J trimming: 7 bases; junction bases outside the gene matches: 3. CDR1 LGHNA and CDR2 YSLEER come from the germline V gene. The CDR3 sequence: CASSPDRANSPLHF. CDR3 nucleotides: TGCGCCAGCAGCCCGGACAGGGCGAATTCACCCCTCCACTTT.

The chain carries TRBV19 and TRBJ2-1; the match to TRBD2 covers 7 bases. Looked up from germline, CDR1 is LNHDA and CDR2 is SQIVND (reference sequence). The CDR3 has 14 amino acids. With 8 bases clipped from V and 0 bases from J, the junction kept 4 bases outside the gene matches. The CDR3 is CASQRGSSYNEQFF. The CDR3 DNA follows: TGTGCCAGTCAGCGGGGAAGCTCCTACAATGAGCAGTTCTTC.

This clone was observed a handful of times. The chain employs TRBV2 and TRBJ2-7; TRBD2 is a possible D gene (5 bases). V lost 4 bases, J lost 4 bases, and 8 bases lay in between. This CDR3 spans 12 amino acids. The germline CDR1 and CDR2 sequences are SNHLY and FYNNEI. The CDR3 nucleotides read TGTGCCAGCAGTGGTGAGGGATACGAGCAGTACTTC. Translating gives CASSGEGYEQYF.

The chain is built from TRBV4-3 and TRBJ2-4; 8 bases fit TRBD1. Germline V CDR1 and CDR2: LGHNA, YSLEER. This CDR3 spans 17 amino acids. J was trimmed by 9 bases and V by 2 bases; bases with no gene match: 15. DNA for the CDR3: TGCGCCAGCAGCCAAAGACCGGCAGGGGGCGCAGTAGGCATTCAGTACTTC. The encoded protein is CASSQRPAGGAVGIQYF.

This rearrangement joins TRBV4-3 to TRBJ2-1; D is possibly TRBD2 (6 bases). The CDR3 contains 14 residues. The germline V gene encodes CDR1 LGHNA and CDR2 YSLEER. V was trimmed by 0 bases and J by 9 bases, leaving 12 bases between them. CDR3 sequence (DNA): TGCGCCAGCAGCCAAGACCCCTTAGCGGTTGAGCAGTTCTTC. Translation gives CASSQDPLAVEQFF.

The rearrangement joins TRBV7-2 to TRBJ1-2; 7 bases agree with TRBD1. The CDR3 spans 15 residues. V was pared by 5 bases and J by 5 bases, with 11 bases of the junction left unmatched. The germline CDR1 and CDR2 sequences are SGHTA and FQGNSA. Here the CDR3 DNA reads TGTGCCAGCAGCCCTGAGACAGGGTACCGTTATGGCTACACCTTC. Its translation: CASSPETGYRYGYTF.

This clone was recorded a few times. The chain employs TRBV4-2 and TRBJ2-1; 7 bases match TRBD2. The germline gives CDR1 LGHNA, CDR2 YNFKEQ. V trimming: 0 bases; J trimming: 8 bases; junction bases outside the gene matches: 7. The CDR3 loop spans 15 amino acids. CDR3 protein: CASSQERGLRDEQFF. DNA for the CDR3: TGTGCCAGCAGCCAAGAGCGGGGACTAAGAGATGAGCAGTTCTTC.

The chain is built from TRBV7-2 and TRBJ2-1; 7 nucleotides line up with TRBD2. The germline gives CDR1 SGHTA, CDR2 FQGNSA. V shed 2 bases, J shed 0 bases, and the junction held 1 base outside the gene matches. This CDR3 contains 15 residues. In DNA form, the CDR3 reads TGTGCCAGCAGCTTAATAGCGGGCTCCTACAATGAGCAGTTCTTC. Protein sequence: CASSLIAGSYNEQFF.

The CDR3 here is CASSLGAGAGETQYF. DNA of the CDR3: TGTGCCAGCAGCTTAGGGGCGGGGGCGGGAGAGACCCAGTACTTC. The gene calls are TRBV7-2 and TRBJ2-5, with D perhaps TRBD2 (7 bases). Germline V gene lookup returns CDR1 SGHTA and CDR2 FQGNSA. The CDR3 has 15 residues. Trimming removed 1 base at V and 4 bases at J, with 13 bases between.